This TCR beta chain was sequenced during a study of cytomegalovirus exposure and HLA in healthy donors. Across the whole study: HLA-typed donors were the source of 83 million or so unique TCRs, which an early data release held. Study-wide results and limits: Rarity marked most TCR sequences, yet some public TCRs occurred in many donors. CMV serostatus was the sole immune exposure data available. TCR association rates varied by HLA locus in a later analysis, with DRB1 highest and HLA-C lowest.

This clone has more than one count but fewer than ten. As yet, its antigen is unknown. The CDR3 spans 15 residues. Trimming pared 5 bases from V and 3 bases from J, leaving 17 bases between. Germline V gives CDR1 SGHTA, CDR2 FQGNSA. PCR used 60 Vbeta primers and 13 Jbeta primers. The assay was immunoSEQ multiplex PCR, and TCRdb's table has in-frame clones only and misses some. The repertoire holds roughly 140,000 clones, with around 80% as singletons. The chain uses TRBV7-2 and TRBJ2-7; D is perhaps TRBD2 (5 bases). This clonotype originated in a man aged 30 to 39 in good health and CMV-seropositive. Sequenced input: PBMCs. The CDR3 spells CASSVGVAGLYEQYF. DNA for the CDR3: TGTGCCAGCAGCGTCGGGGTGGCGGGCCTCTACGAGCAGTACTTC.